What follows are 6 T cell receptor beta chains derived from one specimen sequenced in a study of cytomegalovirus exposure and HLA in healthy donors (dated by TCRdb to 2015 to 2018). Library prep was done by the immunoSEQ multiplex PCR assay. The multiplex PCR relied on a mix of 60 forward primers for TCR Vbeta segments and 13 reverse primers for TCR Jbeta segments. The table comes from immuneACCESS by way of TCRdb, which keeps in-frame sequences with V and J called. Part of the clones is missing from these tables; in studies checked, under half for an unresolved V gene and the rest for unknown reasons. Here the sample has over 95,000 clones; approximately 80% occur a single time. In total, the top ten clones hold 2% to 3% of the sample. The sequenced material came from PBMCs. These TCRs come from a female donor in good health and CMV-seronegative.

The rearrangement joins TRBV2 to TRBJ1-1; possibly TRBD1 for D (6 bases). V lost 7 bases and J 5 bases, leaving 20 bases between the germline ends. The CDR3 length is 15 residues. CDR1 and CDR2 (germline): SNHLY, FYNNEI. The DNA for the CDR3 is TGTGCCAGCACCTCCACCAGTACAGGGTTAACTGAAGCTTTCTTT. It is translated as CASTSTSTGLTEAFF.

V and J are TRBV6-1 and TRBJ2-5; tentatively, D is TRBD2 (7 bases). With the DNA end fitting TRBJ2-7 better, the J assignment may be wrong. The CDR3 extends over 14 amino acids. Germline V gene sequence: CDR1 MNHNS, CDR2 SASEGT. The CDR3 DNA sequence: TGTGCCAGCAGTGGACGGGGGGCCTCGTACGAGCAGTACTTC. Its protein product is CASSGRGASYEQYF.

This chain uses TRBV11-2 with TRBJ1-6; D gene ambiguous. The germline V gene has CDR1 SGHAT and CDR2 FQNNGV. Trimming took off 5 bases at V and 7 bases at J, with 9 bases between the two ends. There are 13 residues in the CDR3. DNA for the CDR3: TGTGCCAGCAGCGCCGCAGTGAATTCACCCCTCCACTTT. It encodes CASSAAVNSPLHF.

The chain joins TRBV19 to TRBJ1-5, with 7 positions matching TRBD1. With V trimmed by 3 bases and J by 6 bases, 5 bases remained unmatched. Germline CDR1 reads LNHDA; CDR2 reads SQIVND (reference sequence). CDR3 length equals 14 residues. The CDR3 is CASSIRDRAQPQHF. In nucleotides, the CDR3 is TGTGCCAGTAGTATCCGGGACAGAGCTCAGCCCCAGCATTTT. The full variable domain, in which reference TRBV19 and TRBJ1-5 provide the parts outside the CDR3, is DGGITQSPKYLFRKEGQNVTLSCEQNLNHDAMYWYRQDPGQGLRLIYYSQIVNDFQKGDIAEGYSVSREKKESFPLTVTSAQKNPTAFYLCASSIRDRAQPQHFGDGTRLSIL.

The chain recombines TRBV13 with TRBJ2-7; 9 nucleotides line up with TRBD2. The junction had 8 bases not matched to a gene; V was cut back by 3 bases and J by 2 bases. CDR1 and CDR2 from the germline V gene are PRHDT and FYEKMQ (reference sequence). This CDR3 region has 16 residues. The DNA of the CDR3 is TGTGCCAGCAGCTTTGGAGCGGGGGGTTTCCCCTACGAGCAGTACTTC. Amino acid sequence: CASSFGAGGFPYEQYF.

This chain's CDR3 is CASSEGMAGGFYNEQFF. CDR3 bases: TGTGCCAGCAGTGAAGGGATGGCGGGGGGGTTTTACAATGAGCAGTTCTTC. This chain links TRBV2 with TRBJ2-1, with 9 positions matching TRBD2. Losses at the gene ends were 1 base for V and 4 bases for J; bases not matched to a gene: 8. Per the germline V gene, CDR1 is SNHLY and CDR2 is FYNNEI. The length of the CDR3 is 17 residues.